The present TCR beta chain was sequenced within a study of T-cell reconstitution after alpha-beta-depleted transplantation in children. Unique molecular identifiers were used in preparing the TCRbeta library. A single record per CDR3 protein comes from TCRdb applying MiXCR to the PCR reads. The data contain approximately 650,000 distinct CDR3 sequences, about 12% of them seen just once; the ten biggest clones take up 0.79%. Ten or more counts support this clonotype. The antigen remains undetermined. Findings and limits, study-wide: At day 60, the high TCRbeta diversity found in some patients originated from recipient T cells and thymic progenitors that had survived. Several hundred graft clones that had expanded were reportedly the source of alpha-beta T cells about two months after transplant. One year after transplant, T-cell counts and diversity came mostly from newly produced T cells.

The CDR3 totals 12 residues. Trimming removed 5 bases from V and 5 bases from J, with 10 bases in between. Germline CDR1 is SQVTM and CDR2 is ANQGSEA. This chain joins TRBV29-1 and TRBJ2-4; D remains unclear. This TCR was recovered from a girl aged 2 to 10 with congenital amegakaryocytic thrombocytopenia, due to receive a stem cell transplant. The specimen was PBMCs, collected before TCRalphabeta/CD19-depleted stem cell transplant. The CDR3 is CSVRKGQNIQYF. CDR3 nucleotide sequence: TGCAGCGTTCGGAAAGGCCAAAACATTCAGTACTTC.